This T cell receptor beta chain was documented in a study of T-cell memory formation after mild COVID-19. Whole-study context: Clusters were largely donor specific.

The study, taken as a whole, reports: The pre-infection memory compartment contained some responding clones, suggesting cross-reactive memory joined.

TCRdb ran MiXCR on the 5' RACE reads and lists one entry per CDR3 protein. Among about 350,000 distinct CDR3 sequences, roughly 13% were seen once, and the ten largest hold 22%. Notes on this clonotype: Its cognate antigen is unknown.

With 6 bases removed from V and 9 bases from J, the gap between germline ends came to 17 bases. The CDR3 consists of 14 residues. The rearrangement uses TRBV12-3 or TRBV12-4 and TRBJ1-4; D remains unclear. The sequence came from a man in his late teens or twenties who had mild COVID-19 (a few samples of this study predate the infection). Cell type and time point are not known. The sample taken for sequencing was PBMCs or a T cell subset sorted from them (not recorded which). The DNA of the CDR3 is TGTGCCAGCAGCAAGCGACCCAACGCGAAAAAACTGTTTTTT. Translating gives CASSKRPNAKKLFF.